This passage covers 27 T cell receptor beta chains from one sample sequenced in a study of T cells in women clearing cervical HPV infection. The table came from immunoSEQ multiplex PCR; TCRdb's copy has only in-frame clones and leaves some out. The sample's table shows some 40,000 clones. The sequenced sample was blood buffy coat. The receptors stem from a woman aged 18-70 years with a cervical HPV16 infection that either progressed to CIN3+ or cleared (not recorded which).

Of note for this clone: The sequence runs out 3 residues before the end of the CDR3; the remainder is reconstructed from the germline J gene. The chain is built from TRBV2 and TRBJ1-5; tentative D call: TRBD1 (5 bases). This CDR3 is 13 amino acids long. Germline CDR1 reads SNHLY; CDR2 reads FYNNEI. The germline V and J ends were trimmed by 8 bases and 7 bases, with 15 bases remaining between them. The DNA read from the CDR3 is TGTGCCAGCCAGACGGGGGTAGGGCAGCCC. This encodes CASQTGVGQP. The entire CDR3 sequence reads CASQTGVGQPQHF.

Notes on this clone: The read gets to within 3 residues of the CDR3 end, and the germline J gene fills in the rest. The J gene is TRBJ2-7, the V gene TRBV7-8, with D possibly matching TRBD1 (5 bases). Germline lookup yields CDR1 SGHVS and CDR2 FQNEAQ. V was clipped by 5 bases and J by 6 bases, with 17 bases between them. The CDR3 is made up of 14 amino acids. The CDR3 bases that were read are TGTGCCAGCAGCCCTCCACAGGACGTGGGCGAG. It translates to CASSPPQDVGE. The whole CDR3 is CASSPPQDVGEQYF.

A remark on this clone: The CDR3 end falls 3 residues outside the read, so it is completed with the germline J gene. The rearrangement joins TRBV6-2 or TRBV6-3 to TRBJ1-4; D is perhaps TRBD1 (6 bases). With 6 bases removed from V and 0 bases from J, the gap between germline ends came to 14 bases. The CDR3 totals 16 residues. Germline V lookup: CDR1 MNHEY, CDR2 SVGEGT. CDR3 DNA (partial): TGTGCCAGCAGCCCTACAGGGTCCGCAACTAATGAAAAA. Its protein is CASSPTGSATNEK. From start to end, the CDR3 is CASSPTGSATNEKLFF.

In the case of this clone: The read ends 3 residues early relative to the CDR3; the germline J gene fills the gap. This chain connects TRBV7-9 to TRBJ2-7; D unclear. Germline lookup yields CDR1 SEHNR and CDR2 FQNEAQ (reference sequence). V was clipped by 5 bases and J by 5 bases, with 4 bases between them. The CDR3 loop spans 10 amino acids. This CDR3 reads CASSPDEQYF. The CDR3 bases that were read are TGTGCCAGCAGCCCGGACGAG.

About this clone: The read stops 3 residues short of the end of the CDR3; the missing end is completed from the germline J gene. This sequence joins TRBV18 and TRBJ1-2; 9 bases agree with TRBD1. Germline CDR1 reads KGHSH; CDR2 reads LQKENI. The CDR3 consists of 14 residues. The CDR3 is CASSSGQGPYDYTF. Partial CDR3 DNA: TGTGCCAGCTCGTCGGGACAGGGACCCTACGAC.

About this clone itself: The read terminates 3 residues before the CDR3 end, so the remaining end is supplied by the germline J gene. V usage is TRBV7-3 and J usage is TRBJ1-1; a possible D gene is TRBD1 (6 bases). CDR1 is SGHTA and CDR2 is FQGTGA in the germline V gene. Trimming removed 6 bases at V and 4 bases at J, with 12 bases between. This CDR3 region has 13 residues. The sequenced part of the CDR3 DNA is TGTGCCAGCAGTCATGGACAGTTCACTGAA. Protein product: CASSHGQFTE. The entire CDR3 is CASSHGQFTEAFF.

Concerning this clone: The read terminates 3 residues before the CDR3 end, so the remaining end is supplied by the germline J gene. This sequence joins TRBV30 and TRBJ2-1; 9 positions match TRBD2. Trimming took 3 bases from V and 3 from J; bases not matched to a gene: 6. CDR1 is GTSNPN and CDR2 is SVGIG in the germline V gene (reference sequence). The CDR3 has 15 amino acids. The CDR3 DNA, read in part, is TGTGCCTGGAGCGAAGCGGGAGGACTCTACAATGAG. Protein product: CAWSEAGGLYNE. From start to end, the CDR3 is CAWSEAGGLYNEQFF.

A word on this clone: The read stops 3 residues short of the end of the CDR3; the missing end is completed from the germline J gene. The gene calls are TRBV19 and TRBJ2-5; D possibly corresponds to TRBD1 (6 bases). Germline V lookup: CDR1 LNHDA, CDR2 SQIVND (reference sequence). The CDR3 is made up of 13 amino acids. V lost 5 bases and J 3 bases, leaving 10 bases between the germline ends. This chain's CDR3 is CASSGTLEETQYF. The part of the CDR3 DNA that was read is TGTGCCAGTAGTGGGACACTCGAAGAGACC. The full variable domain, completed using reference TRBV19 and TRBJ2-5, is DGGITQSPKYLFRKEGQNVTLSCEQNLNHDAMYWYRQDPGQGLRLIYYSQIVNDFQKGDIAEGYSVSREKKESFPLTVTSAQKNPTAFYLCASSGTLEETQYFGPGTRLLVL.

Notes on this clone: The CDR3 extends 3 residues past the end of the read, so its final part is completed from the germline J gene. This chain joins TRBV29-1 and TRBJ2-5; possibly TRBD1 for D (5 bases). Germline CDR1 SQVTM, CDR2 ANQGSEA. The CDR3 covers 13 residues. The CDR3: CSVRQGGADTQYF. The sequenced part of the CDR3 DNA is TGCAGCGTTCGTCAGGGTGGCGCAGATACC.

With regard to this clone: The read terminates 3 residues ahead of where the CDR3 ends, so the germline J gene completes it. The chain couples TRBV2 to TRBJ1-4; TRBD1 aligns across 8 bases. The J segment lost 6 bases and the V segment lost 2 bases, leaving 2 bases of the junction unmatched. Germline CDR1 SNHLY, CDR2 FYNNEI. The CDR3 is 14 amino acids. CDR3 in amino acids: CASSEQGAHEKLFF. Partial CDR3 DNA: TGTGCCAGCAGTGAACAGGGGGCGCATGAAAAA.

Notes on this clone: The missing CDR3 end, 3 residues past where the read stops, is filled in from the germline J gene. The chain combines TRBV7-9 with TRBJ1-2; no clear D gene. Per the germline V gene, CDR1 is SEHNR and CDR2 is FQNEAQ (reference sequence). This CDR3 is 13 amino acids long. The sequenced part of the CDR3 DNA is TGTGCCAGCAGCTCTCCCCACACAGATACC. Protein: CASSSPHTDT. The CDR3 in its entirety is CASSSPHTDTYTF.

About this clone: The observed sequence ends 3 residues before the CDR3 terminus, with the missing tail filled in from the germline J gene. V and J are TRBV7-3 and TRBJ2-2; perhaps TRBD1 as D (6 bases). In germline, CDR1 is SGHTA, CDR2 FQGTGA. This CDR3 contains 17 residues. The sequenced part of the CDR3 DNA is TGTGCCAGCAGCTTAGAGACAGGAGCTGAGGCTAATGAAAAG. Protein: CASSLETGAEANEK. The full CDR3 protein reads CASSLETGAEANEKLFF.

As to this clone: The CDR3 goes on 3 residues after the read ends, and that part is filled in from the germline J gene. The genes are TRBV19 and TRBJ2-6; perhaps TRBD1 as D (5 bases). The CDR3 has 17 residues. Germline lookup yields CDR1 LNHDA and CDR2 SQIVND (reference sequence). With 2 bases removed from V and 2 bases from J, the gap between germline ends came to 13 bases. The CDR3 sequence is CASSIWQGQPGANVLTF. CDR3 bases read: TGTGCCAGTAGTATATGGCAGGGCCAACCTGGGGCCAACGTC.

Worth noting for this clone: The read finishes 3 residues shy of the CDR3 end, and the germline J gene is used to complete it. The chain links TRBV29-1 to TRBJ1-1; TRBD1 might be the D (5 bases). CDR3 length equals 12 residues. The ends were cut back, 4 bases at V and 7 bases at J, with 13 bases in the middle. Germline V gene sequence: CDR1 SQVTM, CDR2 ANQGSEA. CDR3 sequence reads: CSVGGGRNEAFF. The covered CDR3 bases are TGCAGCGTTGGGGGGGGACGCAATGAA. Full variable domain (remainder filled in from reference TRBV29-1 and TRBJ1-1): SAVISQKPSRDICQRGTSLTIQCQVDSQVTMMFWYRQQPGQSLTLIATANQGSEATYESGFVIDKFPISRPNLTFSTLTVSNMSPEDSSIYLCSVGGGRNEAFFGQGTRLTVV.

Concerning this clone itself: Coverage ceases 3 residues before the CDR3 finishes, and the germline J gene fills in the end. This chain links TRBV18 with TRBJ2-5; D possibly corresponds to TRBD1 (6 bases). The CDR3 sequence is 15 residues long. V lost 3 bases and J lost 5, with 16 bases in between. From germline, CDR1 is KGHSH and CDR2 LQKENI. The CDR3 DNA, read in part, is TGTGCCAGCTCACCCCAGGCAGGGGCGCAGGAGACC. Translation: CASSPQAGAQET. The whole CDR3 sequence reads CASSPQAGAQETQYF.

As regards this clone: The CDR3 is cut off 3 residues early in the read; its end comes from the germline J gene. The chain is built from TRBV30 and TRBJ1-1, with D maybe TRBD1 (6 bases). The CDR3 has 14 amino acids. From germline, CDR1 is GTSNPN and CDR2 SVGIG (reference sequence). Trimming stripped 2 bases from V and 5 bases from J, with 15 bases between. The CDR3 reads CAWSMGTLRTEAFF. The CDR3 DNA, read in part, is TGTGCCTGGAGTATGGGGACATTGAGAACTGAA.

About this clone itself: Sequencing ends 3 residues short of the CDR3 end; the germline J gene provides the rest. The chain links TRBV5-6 to TRBJ2-7; D not certain. V lost 1 base and J 6 bases, leaving 8 bases between the germline ends. Per germline, CDR1 SGHDT and CDR2 YYEEEE. The length of the CDR3 is 12 residues. The CDR3 loop is CASSLTQAEQYF. The sequenced part of the CDR3 DNA is TGTGCCAGCAGCTTGACGCAGGCCGAG.

In the case of this clone: The DNA ends 3 residues before the CDR3 does, and the rest of the CDR3 is filled in from the germline J gene. This rearrangement joins TRBV30 to TRBJ2-2; TRBD2 aligns across 10 bases. Germline assignment: CDR1 GTSNPN and CDR2 SVGIG (reference sequence). V was clipped by 1 base and J by 7 bases; unmatched bases: 6. The CDR3 loop spans 15 amino acids. Incomplete CDR3 DNA: TGTGCCTGGAGTGGAACTAGCGGGACGGGCGGGGAG. Encoded protein: CAWSGTSGTGGE. The entire CDR3 reads CAWSGTSGTGGELFF.

With respect to this clone: The read stops 3 residues short of the end of the CDR3; the missing end is completed from the germline J gene. The chain is built from TRBV13 and TRBJ2-4, with a possible D match to TRBD2 (6 bases). The germline V gene has CDR1 PRHDT and CDR2 FYEKMQ (reference sequence). The CDR3 covers 15 residues. The V gene lost 5 bases and the J gene lost 0 bases, with 11 bases spanning the gap. CDR3 protein: CASSPWREAKNIQYF. The covered CDR3 bases are TGTGCCAGCAGCCCATGGCGGGAAGCCAAAAACATT.

Regarding this clone: The read is 3 residues too short to cover the CDR3 end, so that end is filled in from the germline J gene. This chain joins TRBV30 and TRBJ2-1, with a possible D match to TRBD2 (5 bases). The CDR3 totals 13 residues. V gave up 3 bases and J gave up 6 bases, with 12 bases separating them. Looked up from germline, CDR1 is GTSNPN and CDR2 is SVGIG (reference sequence). CDR3 sequence: CAWSAIAPNEQFF. The part of the CDR3 DNA that was read is TGTGCCTGGAGCGCGATAGCGCCCAATGAG.

On this clone: The read terminates 3 residues before the CDR3 end, so the remaining end is supplied by the germline J gene. V gene TRBV5-1 combines with J gene TRBJ1-4; maybe TRBD1 (5 bases). V was clipped by 1 base and J by 8 bases, with 12 bases between them. CDR1 is SGHRS and CDR2 is YFSETQ in the germline V gene. The CDR3 totals 14 residues. The sequenced part of the CDR3 DNA is TGCGCCAGCAGCTTGCAGGGAGAAGGCGAAAAA. Encoded protein: CASSLQGEGEK. The whole CDR3 protein reads CASSLQGEGEKLFF.

CDR3 residues: CSARPKSMHNSPLFF. The DNA read from the CDR3 is TGCAGTGCTAGACCTAAGTCAATGCATAATTCACCG. The V gene is TRBV20-1, the J gene TRBJ2-2; D is uncertain. The read ends 3 residues early relative to the CDR3; the germline J gene fills the gap. Looked up from germline, CDR1 is DFQATT and CDR2 is SNEGSKA (reference sequence). This CDR3 is built from 15 residues.

In the case of this clone: With the read ending 3 residues before the CDR3 end, the germline J gene is used to fill in that end. The chain links TRBV10-3 to TRBJ2-1; D is possibly TRBD1 (6 bases). Trimming pared 4 bases from V and 3 bases from J, leaving 13 bases between. The CDR3 runs 15 residues. Germline V gene data show CDR1 as ENHRY and CDR2 as SYGVKD. The CDR3 bases that were read are TGTGCCATCAGTGCCGGGACAACAATCTACAATGAG. This encodes CAISAGTTIYNE. In full, the CDR3 reads CAISAGTTIYNEQFF.

As for this clone: The CDR3 extends 3 residues past the end of the read, so its final part is completed from the germline J gene. This rearrangement joins TRBV29-1 to TRBJ2-7; TRBD2 aligns across 7 bases. Germline V CDR1 and CDR2: SQVTM, ANQGSEA. This CDR3 spans 13 amino acids. The V gene end was trimmed by 4 bases and the J gene end by 0 bases; junction bases not matched to a gene: 3. This CDR3 is CSVGLASSYEQYF. CDR3 DNA, as far as it was read: TGCAGCGTTGGACTAGCTAGCTCCTACGAG.

For this clone: From the germline J gene comes the end of the CDR3, since the read stops 3 residues before it. The rearrangement joins TRBV5-1 to TRBJ2-5, with 7 bases that match TRBD1. The V gene end was trimmed by 0 bases and the J gene end by 2 bases; junction bases not matched to a gene: 4. The CDR3 runs to 15 residues. Germline V lookup: CDR1 SGHRS, CDR2 YFSETQ. The chain's CDR3 is CASSLGGQRQETQYF. Incomplete CDR3 DNA: TGCGCCAGCAGCTTGGGGGGACAGCGTCAAGAGACC.

Note on this clone: The sequence runs out 3 residues before the end of the CDR3; the remainder is reconstructed from the germline J gene. The chain employs TRBV2 and TRBJ1-1; 7 nucleotides agree with TRBD1. This CDR3 region has 14 residues. The germline V gene has CDR1 SNHLY and CDR2 FYNNEI. The chain's CDR3 is CASRGTVREQEAFF. Partial CDR3 DNA: TGTGCCAGCAGAGGGACAGTGCGTGAACAGGAA.

In regard to this clone: The read ends 3 residues before the CDR3 terminus; that terminus is restored from the germline J gene. This sequence joins TRBV10-3 and TRBJ2-3, with 8 bases aligning to TRBD1. Germline CDR1 reads ENHRY; CDR2 reads SYGVKD. CDR3 length: 13 amino acids. The V gene end was trimmed by 7 bases and the J gene end by 1 base; junction bases not matched to a gene: 1. The CDR3 region is CAIMGQGTDTQYF. The sequenced CDR3 bases are TGTGCCATCATGGGACAGGGCACAGATACG.